This T cell receptor beta chain was captured by sequencing in a study of CD8+CD57+ T cells in acquired aplastic anemia. Study in general: The average for DNA from sorted CD4+ and CD8+ cells was around 3.4 ug. Study findings and constraints: Patients and controls had CD8+ Simpson's diversity values that were not significantly distinct.

The use of genomic DNA as template underpinned the TCR beta VDJ and CDR3 profiling. TCRdb re-called the reads through MiXCR, storing one row per CDR3 protein. The sample lists about 190,000 distinct CDR3 sequences; 48% were seen once. About this clonotype: What it binds is not known.

The CDR3 covers 17 residues. Germline CDR1 is LNHDA and CDR2 is SQIVND (reference sequence). The J segment lost 5 bases and the V segment lost 6 bases, leaving 7 bases of the junction unmatched. Flow cytometry had shown expanded CD8+CD57+ cells in the patients chosen for sequencing. The diagnosis in all patients was severe acquired aplastic anemia. The chain links TRBV19 to TRBJ2-2; 15 bases are a match to TRBD2. This TCR came from a human donor with aplastic anemia. Sequencing used sorted CD4+, CD8+, or CD8+CD57+ T cells (not recorded which) from PBMCs. This CDR3 reads CASSQGLAGGLTGELFF. The CDR3 DNA reads as TGTGCCAGTAGCCAGGGACTAGCGGGGGGCCTAACCGGGGAGCTGTTTTTT. Variable domain in full (rest from reference TRBV19 and TRBJ2-2): DGGITQSPKYLFRKEGQNVTLSCEQNLNHDAMYWYRQDPGQGLRLIYYSQIVNDFQKGDIAEGYSVSREKKESFPLTVTSAQKNPTAFYLCASSQGLAGGLTGELFFGEGSRLTVL.